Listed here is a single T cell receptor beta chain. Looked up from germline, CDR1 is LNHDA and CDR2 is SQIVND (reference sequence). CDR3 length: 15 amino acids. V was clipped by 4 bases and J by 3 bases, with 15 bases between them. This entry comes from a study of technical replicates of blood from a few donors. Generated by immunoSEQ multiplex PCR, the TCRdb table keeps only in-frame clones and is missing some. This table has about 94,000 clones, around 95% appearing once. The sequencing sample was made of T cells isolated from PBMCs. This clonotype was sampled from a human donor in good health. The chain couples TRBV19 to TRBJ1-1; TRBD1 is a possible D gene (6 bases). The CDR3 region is CASSRDNSEYTEAFF. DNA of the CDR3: TGTGCCAGTAGTAGGGACAACTCCGAGTACACTGAAGCTTTCTTT.